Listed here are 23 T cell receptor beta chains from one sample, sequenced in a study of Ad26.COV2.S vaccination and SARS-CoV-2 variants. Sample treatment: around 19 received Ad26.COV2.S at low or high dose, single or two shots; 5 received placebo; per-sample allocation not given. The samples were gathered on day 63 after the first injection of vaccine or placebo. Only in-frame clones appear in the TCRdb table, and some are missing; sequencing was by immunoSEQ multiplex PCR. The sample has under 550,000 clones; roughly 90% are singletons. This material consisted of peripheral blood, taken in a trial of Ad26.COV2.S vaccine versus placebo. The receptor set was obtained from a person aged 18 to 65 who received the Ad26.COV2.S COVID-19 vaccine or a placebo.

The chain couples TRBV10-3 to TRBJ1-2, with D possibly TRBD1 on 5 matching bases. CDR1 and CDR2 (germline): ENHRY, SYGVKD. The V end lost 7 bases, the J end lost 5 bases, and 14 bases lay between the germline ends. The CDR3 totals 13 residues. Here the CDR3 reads CAITGRVGYGYTF. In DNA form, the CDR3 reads TGTGCCATCACCGGCAGGGTGGGATATGGCTACACCTTC.

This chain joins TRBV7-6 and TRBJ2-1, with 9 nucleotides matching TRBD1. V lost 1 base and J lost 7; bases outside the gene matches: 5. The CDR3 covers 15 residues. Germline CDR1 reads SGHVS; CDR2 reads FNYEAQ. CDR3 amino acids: CASSLGGTGINEQFF. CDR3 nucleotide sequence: TGTGCCAGCAGCTTAGGCGGGACAGGGATTAATGAGCAGTTCTTC.

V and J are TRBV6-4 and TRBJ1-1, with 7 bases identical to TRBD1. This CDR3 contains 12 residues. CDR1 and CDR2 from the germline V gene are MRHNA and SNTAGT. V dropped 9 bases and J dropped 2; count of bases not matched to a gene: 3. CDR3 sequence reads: CASQGENTEAFF. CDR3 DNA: TGTGCCAGTCAGGGGGAAAACACTGAAGCTTTCTTT.

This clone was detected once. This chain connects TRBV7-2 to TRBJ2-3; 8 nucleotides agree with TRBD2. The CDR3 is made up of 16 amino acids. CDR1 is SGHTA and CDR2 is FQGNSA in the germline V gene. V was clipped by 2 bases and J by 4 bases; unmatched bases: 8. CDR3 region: CASSLRGTRGADTQYF. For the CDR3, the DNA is TGTGCCAGCAGCTTAAGGGGGACGCGGGGGGCAGATACGCAGTATTTT.

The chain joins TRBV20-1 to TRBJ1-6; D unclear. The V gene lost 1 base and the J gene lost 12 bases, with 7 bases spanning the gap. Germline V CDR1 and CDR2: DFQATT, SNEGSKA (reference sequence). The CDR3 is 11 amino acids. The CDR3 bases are TGCAGTGCTAGAGGGGCCCTACCCCTCCACTTT. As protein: CSARGALPLHF.

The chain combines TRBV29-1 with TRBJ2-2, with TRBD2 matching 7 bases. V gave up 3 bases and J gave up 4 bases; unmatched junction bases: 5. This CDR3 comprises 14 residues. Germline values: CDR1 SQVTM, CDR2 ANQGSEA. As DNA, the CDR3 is TGCAGCGTTGAGCCGGGGGGACCCACCGGGGAGCTGTTTTTT. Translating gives CSVEPGGPTGELFF.

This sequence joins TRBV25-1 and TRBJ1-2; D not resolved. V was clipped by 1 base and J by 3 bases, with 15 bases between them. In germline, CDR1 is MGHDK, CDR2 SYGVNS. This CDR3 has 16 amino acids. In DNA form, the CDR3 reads TGTGCCAGCAGTGAATTCGAAGGGTACCGACACTATGGCTACACCTTC. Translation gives CASSEFEGYRHYGYTF.

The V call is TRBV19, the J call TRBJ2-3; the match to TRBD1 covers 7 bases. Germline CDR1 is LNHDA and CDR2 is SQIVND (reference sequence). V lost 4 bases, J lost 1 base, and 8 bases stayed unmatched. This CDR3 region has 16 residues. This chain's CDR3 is CASSTMTGWGTDTQYF. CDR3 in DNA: TGTGCCAGTAGTACAATGACAGGGTGGGGCACAGATACGCAGTATTTT. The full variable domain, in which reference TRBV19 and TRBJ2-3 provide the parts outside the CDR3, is DGGITQSPKYLFRKEGQNVTLSCEQNLNHDAMYWYRQDPGQGLRLIYYSQIVNDFQKGDIAEGYSVSREKKESFPLTVTSAQKNPTAFYLCASSTMTGWGTDTQYFGPGTRLTVL.

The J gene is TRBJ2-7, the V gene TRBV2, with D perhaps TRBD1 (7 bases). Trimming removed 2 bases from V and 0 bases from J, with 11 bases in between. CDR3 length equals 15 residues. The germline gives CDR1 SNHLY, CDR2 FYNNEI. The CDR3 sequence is CASSEIRGASYEQYF. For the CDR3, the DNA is TGTGCCAGCAGTGAAATCAGGGGGGCCTCCTACGAGCAGTACTTC.

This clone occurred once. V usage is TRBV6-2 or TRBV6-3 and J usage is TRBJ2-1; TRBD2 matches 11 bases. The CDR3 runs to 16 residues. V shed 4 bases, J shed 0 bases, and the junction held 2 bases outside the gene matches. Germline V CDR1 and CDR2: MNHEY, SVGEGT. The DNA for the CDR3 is TGTGCCAGCAGTTCTAGCGGGGGGCCCTCCTACAATGAGCAGTTCTTC. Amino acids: CASSSSGGPSYNEQFF.

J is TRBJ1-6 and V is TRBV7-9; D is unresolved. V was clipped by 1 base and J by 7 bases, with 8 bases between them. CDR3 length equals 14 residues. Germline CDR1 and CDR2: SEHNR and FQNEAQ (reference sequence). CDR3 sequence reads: CASSLVAGNSPLHF. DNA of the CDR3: TGTGCCAGCAGCTTAGTGGCAGGAAATTCACCCCTCCACTTT. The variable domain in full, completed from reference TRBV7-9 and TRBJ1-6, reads DTGVSQNPRHKITKRGQNVTFRCDPISEHNRLYWYRQTLGQGPEFLTYFQNEAQLEKSRLLSDRFSAERPKGSFSTLEIQRTEQGDSAMYLCASSLVAGNSPLHFGNGTRLTVT.

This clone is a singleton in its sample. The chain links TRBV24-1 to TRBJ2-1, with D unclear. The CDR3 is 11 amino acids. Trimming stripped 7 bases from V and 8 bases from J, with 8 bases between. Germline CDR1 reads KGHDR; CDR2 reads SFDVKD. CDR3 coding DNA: TGTGCCACCAGCGCGCACCATGAGCAGTTCTTC. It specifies CATSAHHEQFF.

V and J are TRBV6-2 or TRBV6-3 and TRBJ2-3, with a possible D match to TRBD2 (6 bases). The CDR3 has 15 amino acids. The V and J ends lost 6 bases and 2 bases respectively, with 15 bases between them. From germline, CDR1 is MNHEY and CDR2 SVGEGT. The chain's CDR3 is CASSLGWGLTDTQYF. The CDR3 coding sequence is TGTGCCAGCAGCCTGGGGTGGGGACTCACAGATACGCAGTATTTT.

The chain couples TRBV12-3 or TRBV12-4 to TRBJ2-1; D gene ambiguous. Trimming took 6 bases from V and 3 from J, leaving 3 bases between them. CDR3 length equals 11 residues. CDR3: CASRDYNEQFF. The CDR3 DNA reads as TGTGCCAGCAGGGACTACAATGAGCAGTTCTTC.

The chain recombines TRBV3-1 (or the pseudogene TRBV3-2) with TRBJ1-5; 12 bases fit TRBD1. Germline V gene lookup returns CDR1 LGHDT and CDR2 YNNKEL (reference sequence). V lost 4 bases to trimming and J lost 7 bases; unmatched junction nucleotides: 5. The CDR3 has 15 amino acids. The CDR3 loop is CASSPVGQGAQPQHF. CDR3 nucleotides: TGTGCCAGCAGCCCGGTGGGACAGGGGGCGCAGCCCCAGCATTTT.

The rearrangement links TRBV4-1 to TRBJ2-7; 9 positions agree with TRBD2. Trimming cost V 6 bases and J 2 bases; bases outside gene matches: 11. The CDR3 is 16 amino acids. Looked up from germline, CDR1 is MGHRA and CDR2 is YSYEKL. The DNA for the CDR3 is TGCGCCAGCAGTTGGGGGCTAGCGGGGCTCACCTACGAGCAGTACTTC. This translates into CASSWGLAGLTYEQYF.

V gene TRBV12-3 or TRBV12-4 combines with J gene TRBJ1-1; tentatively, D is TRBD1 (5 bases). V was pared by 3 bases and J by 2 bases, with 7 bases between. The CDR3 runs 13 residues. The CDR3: CASSLTDNTEAFF. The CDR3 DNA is TGTGCCAGCAGTTTGACAGATAACACTGAAGCTTTCTTT.

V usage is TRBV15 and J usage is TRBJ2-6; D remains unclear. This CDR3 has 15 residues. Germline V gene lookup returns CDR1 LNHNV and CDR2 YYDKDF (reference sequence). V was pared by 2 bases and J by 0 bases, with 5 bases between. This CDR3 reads CATSRTTSGANVLTF. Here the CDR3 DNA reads TGTGCCACCAGCAGAACTACCTCTGGGGCCAACGTCCTGACTTTC.

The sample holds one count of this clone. The CDR3 coding sequence is TGTGCCAGTACCGGCTCGGGGATAGGGGGAGGTGAGACCCAGTACTTC. It yields the protein CASTGSGIGGGETQYF. The V call is TRBV19, the J call TRBJ2-5; D tentatively fits TRBD1 or TRBD2 (6 bases each). The CDR3 loop spans 16 amino acids. Trimming removed 7 bases at V and 5 bases at J, with 23 bases between. Germline V CDR1 and CDR2: LNHDA, SQIVND (reference sequence).

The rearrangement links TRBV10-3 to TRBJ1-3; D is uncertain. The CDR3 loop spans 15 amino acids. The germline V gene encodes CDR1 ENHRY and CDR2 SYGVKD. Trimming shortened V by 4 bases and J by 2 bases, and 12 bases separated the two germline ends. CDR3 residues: CAISGAQYPGNTIYF. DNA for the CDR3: TGTGCCATCAGTGGGGCTCAGTACCCTGGAAACACCATATATTTT.

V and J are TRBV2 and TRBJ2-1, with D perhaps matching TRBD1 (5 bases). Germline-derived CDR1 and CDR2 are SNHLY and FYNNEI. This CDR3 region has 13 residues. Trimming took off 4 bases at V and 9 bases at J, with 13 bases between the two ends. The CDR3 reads CASSVFRETEQFF. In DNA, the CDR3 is TGTGCCAGCAGTGTGTTCAGGGAAACTGAGCAGTTCTTC.

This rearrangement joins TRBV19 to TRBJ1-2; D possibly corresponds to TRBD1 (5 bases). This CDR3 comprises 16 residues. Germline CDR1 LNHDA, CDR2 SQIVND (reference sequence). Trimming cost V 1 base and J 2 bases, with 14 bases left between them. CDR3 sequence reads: CASSIVGREGNYGYTF. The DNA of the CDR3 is TGTGCCAGTAGTATAGTCGGAAGGGAGGGGAACTATGGCTACACCTTC. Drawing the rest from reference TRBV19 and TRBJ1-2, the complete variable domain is DGGITQSPKYLFRKEGQNVTLSCEQNLNHDAMYWYRQDPGQGLRLIYYSQIVNDFQKGDIAEGYSVSREKKESFPLTVTSAQKNPTAFYLCASSIVGREGNYGYTFGSGTRLTVV.

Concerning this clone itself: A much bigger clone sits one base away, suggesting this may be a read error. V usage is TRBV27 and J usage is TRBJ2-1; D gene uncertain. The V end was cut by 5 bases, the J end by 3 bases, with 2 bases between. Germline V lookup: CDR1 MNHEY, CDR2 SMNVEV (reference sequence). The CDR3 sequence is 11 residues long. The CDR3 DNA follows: TGTGCCAGCAGTGACTACAATGAGCAGTTCTTC. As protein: CASSDYNEQFF.